This T cell receptor beta chain originates from a study of CD8+ T cells in alopecia areata. The treatment was: oral pan-JAK inhibitor, 5-10 mg twice daily. Reverse transcription of extracted RNA yielded cDNA, which provided the sequencing template. Repertoires were generated with immunoSEQ multiplex PCR, while TCRdb's copy carries only in-frame clones and drops some. The sample consists of around 140,000 clones, nearly 55% of them appearing once. V lost 0 bases and J lost 2, with 2 bases in between. This CDR3 is 12 amino acids long. Germline CDR1 is MNHNS and CDR2 is SASEGT. The sample in question was CD8+ T cells sorted from blood, obtained at week 4, from a patient treated with tofacitinib. This chain links TRBV6-1 with TRBJ2-7; unclear D gene. The receptor comes from a human donor with alopecia areata. The CDR3 is CASSEAPYEQYF. For the CDR3, the DNA is TGTGCCAGCAGTGAAGCCCCCTACGAGCAGTACTTC.